The 24 T cell receptor beta chains below all came from one sample that was sequenced in a study of T-cell reconstitution after alpha-beta-depleted transplantation in children. Library preparation (for TCRbeta) was performed with unique molecular identifiers. MiXCR, run by TCRdb on the PCR reads, gives a single entry per CDR3 protein. The sample yields around 960,000 distinct CDR3 sequences, about 29% seen once. Sequencing was performed on PBMCs, mostly from graft donor cells, taken 360 days after TCRalphabeta/CD19-depleted stem cell transplant. The receptors come from a boy younger than two who had a stem cell transplant for SCID, so the T cells may come from the graft donor.

This chain uses TRBV4-1 with TRBJ2-7, with a tentative D call TRBD2 (5 bases). Trimming removed 3 bases from V and 1 base from J, with 10 bases in between. Per germline, CDR1 MGHRA and CDR2 YSYEKL. The CDR3 is made up of 14 amino acids. CDR3 nucleotides: TGCGCCAGCAGCCAGGTTGAGGGTTCCTACGAGCAGTACTTC. Its protein product is CASSQVEGSYEQYF.

This clonotype was detected a few times. The chain is built from TRBV15 and TRBJ2-7, with D possibly matching TRBD2 (6 bases). V lost 3 bases, J lost 0 bases, and 21 bases lay in between. This CDR3 is 18 amino acids long. Looked up from germline, CDR1 is LNHNV and CDR2 is YYDKDF (reference sequence). CDR3 bases: TGTGCCACCAGCAGGGACCGGGACTCGCAAATTATCTCCTACGAGCAGTACTTC. Translated, it gives CATSRDRDSQIISYEQYF. Together with reference TRBV15 and TRBJ2-7, the CDR3 gives the full variable domain: DAMVIQNPRYQVTQFGKPVTLSCSQTLNHNVMYWYQQKSSQAPKLLFHYYDKDFNNEADTPDNFQSRRPNTSFCFLDIRSPGLGDTAMYLCATSRDRDSQIISYEQYFGPGTRLTVT.

This clonotype came up a few times. The rearrangement uses TRBV20-1 and TRBJ1-1, with D possibly TRBD1 on 5 matching bases. V lost 6 bases and J lost 0, with 20 bases in between. Germline V gives CDR1 DFQATT, CDR2 SNEGSKA (reference sequence). The CDR3 is made up of 16 amino acids. Here the CDR3 DNA reads TGCAGTGCCCGGATTCCCGGGACGGGCATGAACACTGAAGCTTTCTTT. It is translated as CSARIPGTGMNTEAFF.

This clonotype appeared a few times. The V call is TRBV15, the J call TRBJ2-2; 7 bases fit TRBD1. J was trimmed by 0 bases and V by 1 base; bases with no gene match: 8. This CDR3 region has 18 residues. Germline values: CDR1 LNHNV, CDR2 YYDKDF (reference sequence). In DNA, the CDR3 is TGTGCCACCAGCAGAGGAGACAGGGACACATCGAACACCGGGGAGCTGTTTTTT. It codes for CATSRGDRDTSNTGELFF.

The table lists this clonotype with a few counts. As DNA, the CDR3 is TGTGCCAGCAGCCGACTTCTTGACGATACGCAGTATTTT. This sequence encodes CASSRLLDDTQYF. V and J are TRBV3-1 and TRBJ2-3; D not certain. CDR3 size: 13 residues. V was cut by 4 bases and J by 6 bases, with 11 bases left in between. Germline V gene lookup returns CDR1 LGHDT and CDR2 YNNKEL (reference sequence).

This clonotype has only a few counts. The chain combines TRBV6-6 with TRBJ1-2, with D possibly matching TRBD1 (5 bases). Germline lookup yields CDR1 MNHNY and CDR2 SVGAGI (reference sequence). V was pared by 4 bases and J by 8 bases, with 11 bases between. This CDR3 is built from 12 residues. Here the CDR3 DNA reads TGTGCCAGCAGTTTCGGGGGGGGAGGCTACACCTTC. Translated: CASSFGGGGYTF.

This rearrangement joins TRBV7-2 to TRBJ1-1; tentatively, D is TRBD1 (5 bases). This CDR3 spans 13 amino acids. In germline, CDR1 is SGHTA, CDR2 FQGNSA. The ends were cut back, 1 base at V and 8 bases at J, with 11 bases in the middle. The CDR3 nucleotides read TGTGCCAGCAGCTTAGATGGGCGACAGGAAGCTTTCTTT. It codes for CASSLDGRQEAFF.

This clonotype showed up many times. The chain carries TRBV28 and TRBJ2-7; 7 nucleotides line up with TRBD1. Germline trimming cut 10 bases from V and 0 bases from J; bases unmatched to any gene: 6. The germline CDR1 and CDR2 sequences are MDHEN and SYDVKM. CDR3 length equals 13 residues. CDR3 amino acids: CATTGTASYEQYF. The CDR3 region has the DNA TGTGCCACAACCGGGACAGCCTCCTACGAGCAGTACTTC.

This clonotype was detected only once. The V call is TRBV6-5, the J call TRBJ2-6; D uncertain. The CDR3 has 19 residues. The V end lost 1 base, the J end lost 0 bases, and 16 bases lay between the germline ends. The germline gives CDR1 MNHEY, CDR2 SVGAGI. This CDR3 reads CASSYFGSPLSSGANVLTF. CDR3 in DNA: TGTGCCAGCAGTTACTTTGGTAGCCCTTTAAGCTCTGGGGCCAACGTCCTGACTTTC.

Turning to this clonotype: A read error may explain this, as a much larger clone is one base away. CDR3 sequence: CASSQEPEETQYF. The CDR3, as DNA: TGCGCCAGCAGCCAAGAACCTGAAGAGACCCAGTACTTC. The chain uses TRBV4-1 and TRBJ2-5; D call uncertain. CDR1 and CDR2 from the germline V gene are MGHRA and YSYEKL. The CDR3 is 13 residues long. The V and J ends lost 0 bases and 3 bases respectively, with 5 bases between them.

V is TRBV15 and J is TRBJ1-2, with D unresolved. In germline, CDR1 is LNHNV, CDR2 YYDKDF (reference sequence). V was trimmed by 0 bases and J by 4 bases, leaving 9 bases between them. This CDR3 spans 14 amino acids. The CDR3 spells CATSRDLDFYGYTF. In nucleotides, the CDR3 is TGTGCCACCAGCAGAGATCTAGATTTCTATGGCTACACCTTC. Using reference TRBV15 and TRBJ1-2 for the parts outside the CDR3, the full variable domain is DAMVIQNPRYQVTQFGKPVTLSCSQTLNHNVMYWYQQKSSQAPKLLFHYYDKDFNNEADTPDNFQSRRPNTSFCFLDIRSPGLGDTAMYLCATSRDLDFYGYTFGSGTRLTVV.

The rearrangement links TRBV30 to TRBJ2-7, with 8 bases that match TRBD1. In germline, CDR1 is GTSNPN, CDR2 SVGIG (reference sequence). This CDR3 is 13 amino acids long. J was trimmed by 2 bases and V by 5 bases; bases with no gene match: 5. Here the CDR3 reads CAWRDRGTYEQYF. The CDR3 DNA is TGTGCCTGGCGAGACAGGGGAACCTACGAGCAGTACTTC.

J is TRBJ2-1 and V is TRBV18; D might be TRBD1 (6 bases). The germline CDR1 and CDR2 sequences are KGHSH and LQKENI. CDR3 length: 14 amino acids. The V end lost 2 bases, the J end lost 8 bases, and 13 bases lay between the germline ends. The CDR3 coding sequence is TGTGCCAGCTCACCAAACAGGGTCAGAGATGAGCAGTTCTTC. Translation: CASSPNRVRDEQFF.

This clonotype was detected a few times. This rearrangement joins TRBV20-1 to TRBJ1-2; D possibly corresponds to TRBD1 (5 bases). Germline-derived CDR1 and CDR2 are DFQATT and SNEGSKA (reference sequence). The CDR3 extends over 12 amino acids. Trimming removed 6 bases at V and 2 bases at J, with 10 bases between. The CDR3 nucleotides are TGCAGTGCCAAGGGACGCAACTATGGCTACACCTTC. It translates to CSAKGRNYGYTF.

The rearrangement uses TRBV19 and TRBJ1-1, with D possibly matching TRBD1 (6 bases). This CDR3 spans 15 amino acids. V lost 1 base to trimming and J lost 5 bases, with 14 bases between them. Germline V gene data show CDR1 as LNHDA and CDR2 as SQIVND (reference sequence). CDR3 region: CASSIGGRGLTEAFF. The CDR3 DNA is TGTGCCAGTAGTATAGGAGGCAGGGGATTGACTGAAGCTTTCTTT.

This clonotype was counted a few times. CDR3 sequence (DNA): TGTGCCAGCAGCACTCAGACAGGGCCGAACACTGAAGCTTTCTTT. Its translation is CASSTQTGPNTEAFF. V gene TRBV7-9 combines with J gene TRBJ1-1; 7 bases map to TRBD1. The CDR3 is made up of 15 amino acids. Trimming removed 5 bases from V and 1 base from J; junction bases left unmatched: 7. The V gene's germline CDR1 is SEHNR and CDR2 FQNEAQ (reference sequence).

This rearrangement joins TRBV15 to TRBJ1-1; possible D gene TRBD1, 6 bases. This CDR3 comprises 15 residues. Germline loops: CDR1 LNHNV, CDR2 YYDKDF (reference sequence). Trimming left V 2 bases short and J 1 base short, with 11 bases between. CDR3 protein: CATSRPRGANTEAFF. As DNA, the CDR3 is TGTGCCACCAGCAGACCCCGGGGGGCGAACACTGAAGCTTTCTTT.

J is TRBJ2-7 and V is TRBV28; perhaps TRBD1 as D (6 bases). Between the trimmed V and J ends, which lost 3 bases and 2 bases, there was a span of 14 bases. The germline gives CDR1 MDHEN, CDR2 SYDVKM. This CDR3 is built from 15 residues. CDR3 in DNA: TGTGCCAGCAGTTTGCCCTTCCAGGGGCCCTACGAGCAGTACTTC. Amino acid sequence: CASSLPFQGPYEQYF.

The chain uses TRBV24-1 and TRBJ1-2; the match to TRBD1 covers 8 bases. Germline V gene sequence: CDR1 KGHDR, CDR2 SFDVKD. Trimming cost V 2 bases and J 4 bases; bases outside gene matches: 8. The CDR3 contains 16 residues. The CDR3 DNA reads TGTGCCACCAGTGATTCGCAGGGGGCGACCCGCTATGGCTACACCTTC. The encoded protein is CATSDSQGATRYGYTF.

V is TRBV7-9 and J is TRBJ1-4, with D uncertain. Germline-derived CDR1 and CDR2 are SEHNR and FQNEAQ (reference sequence). This CDR3 comprises 15 residues. V was trimmed by 8 bases and J by 0 bases, leaving 13 bases between them. The DNA of the CDR3 is TGTGCCAGCTCGCCAGGCGTTGCAACTAATGAAAAACTGTTTTTT. This translates into CASSPGVATNEKLFF.

There are a few counts of this clonotype. The chain carries TRBV5-5 and TRBJ1-3; D is perhaps TRBD1 (6 bases). Per the germline V gene, CDR1 is SGHKS and CDR2 is YYEKEE (reference sequence). With 4 bases removed from V and 0 bases from J, the gap between germline ends came to 11 bases. The CDR3 is made up of 15 amino acids. CDR3 sequence: CASSLGQPSGNTIYF. The CDR3 nucleotides are TGTGCCAGCAGCCTCGGACAGCCCTCTGGAAACACCATATATTTT.

In this sample, this clonotype turned up a few times. This sequence joins TRBV20-1 and TRBJ2-7; D is ambiguous. Between the trimmed V and J ends, which lost 3 bases and 0 bases, there was a span of 12 bases. CDR3 length: 14 residues. Per germline, CDR1 DFQATT and CDR2 SNEGSKA (reference sequence). The CDR3 coding sequence is TGCAGTGCTAGTCGAATGACGGCCTCCTACGAGCAGTACTTC. Translating gives CSASRMTASYEQYF.

This clonotype appeared a few times. The rearrangement links TRBV20-1 to TRBJ2-3; D not certain. Trimming stripped 3 bases from V and 5 bases from J, with 9 bases between. CDR3 size: 12 residues. Germline CDR1 reads DFQATT; CDR2 reads SNEGSKA (reference sequence). The CDR3 sequence: CSASGERDTQYF. The CDR3 DNA sequence: TGCAGTGCTAGTGGAGAGCGAGATACGCAGTATTTT.

V and J are TRBV5-5 and TRBJ2-2; D unclear. Trimming took off 2 bases at V and 7 bases at J, with 9 bases between the two ends. Germline V lookup: CDR1 SGHKS, CDR2 YYEKEE (reference sequence). This CDR3 has 13 amino acids. The CDR3 DNA follows: TGTGCCAGCAGCTTACCGTCGGGCGGGGAGCTGTTTTTT. Translating gives CASSLPSGGELFF.